This T cell receptor beta chain was retrieved from a study of cytomegalovirus exposure and HLA in healthy donors. Trimming cost V 2 bases and J 2 bases; bases outside gene matches: 19. Per the germline V gene, CDR1 is MNHEY and CDR2 is SMNVEV (reference sequence). The CDR3 sequence is 20 residues long. Donors consisted of healthy bone marrow donors. This PCR relied on a set of 60 Vbeta primers and 13 Jbeta primers. Generated by immunoSEQ multiplex PCR, the TCRdb table keeps only in-frame clones and is missing some. The top ten hold approximately 13% of the sample, which has some 170,000 clones, 81% seen once.

This receptor was obtained from a woman in her fifties or sixties in good health and CMV-seronegative. The rearrangement joins TRBV27 to TRBJ2-7; 9 bases are a match to TRBD2. Sequenced material: PBMCs. CDR3 sequence reads: CASSLREASGVAGVAYEQYF. CDR3 nucleotides: TGTGCCAGCAGTTTAAGAGAGGCTTCAGGAGTAGCGGGAGTGGCCTACGAGCAGTACTTC.